The clone carrying this T cell receptor (beta chain) was recorded once. Its antigen remains unknown. An end of the junction does not agree with germline; a read error may underlie this. The record originates from a study of blood T cells in healthy people across ages. Study conclusions and caveats: A roughly linear age-dependent decrease characterized TCR beta diversity per million T cells.

CDR3 size: 13 residues. Germline values: CDR1 MNHEY, CDR2 SMNVEV (reference sequence). Sample-barcoded 5' priming and a J-beta primer mix drove a second PCR of about 6 to 12 cycles. TCRdb independently ran MiXCR on the 5' RACE reads; one entry per CDR3 protein. Among about 1.1 million distinct CDR3 sequences listed, around two fifths were seen once. This TCR was sampled from a man between 18 and 35 years old in good health. The genes are TRBV27 and TRBJ2-7; D is perhaps TRBD2 (5 bases). The sample was blood. The CDR3 here is CAGSRLRAYEQYF. CDR3 in DNA: TGTGCCGGCAGTCGCCTGAGGGCCTACGAGCAGTACTTC.